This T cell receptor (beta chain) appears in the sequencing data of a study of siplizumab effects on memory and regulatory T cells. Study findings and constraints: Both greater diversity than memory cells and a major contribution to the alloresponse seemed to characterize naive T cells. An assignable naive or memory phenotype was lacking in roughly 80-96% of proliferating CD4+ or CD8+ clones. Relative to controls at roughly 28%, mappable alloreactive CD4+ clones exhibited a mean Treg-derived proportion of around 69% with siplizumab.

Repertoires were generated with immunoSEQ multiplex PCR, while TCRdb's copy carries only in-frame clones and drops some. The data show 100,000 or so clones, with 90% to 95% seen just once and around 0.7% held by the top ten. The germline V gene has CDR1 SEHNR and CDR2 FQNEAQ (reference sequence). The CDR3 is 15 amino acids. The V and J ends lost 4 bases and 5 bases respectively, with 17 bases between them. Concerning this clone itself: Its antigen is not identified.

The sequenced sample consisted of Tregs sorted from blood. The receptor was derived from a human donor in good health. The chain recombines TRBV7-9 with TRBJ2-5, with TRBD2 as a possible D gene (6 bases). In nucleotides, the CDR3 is TGTGCCAGCAGCTCGATCCGGCGGGGCGGGGAGACCCAGTACTTC. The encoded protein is CASSSIRRGGETQYF.